This T cell receptor (beta chain) appears in the sequencing data of a study of T cells in Graves' hyperthyroidism and ophthalmopathy. About the study: Once the initial diagnosis was made, peripheral blood was obtained before any treatment.

Amplification of TCR beta CDR3 regions was performed using RNA transcripts as template. Using the HTBI primer set, a first-round RT-PCR was run on the TCR CDR3. One entry per CDR3 protein results from TCRdb running MiXCR on the multiplex PCR reads. The sample lists about 600,000 distinct CDR3 sequences; approximately 14% were seen once. This clonotype was picked up many times. The V and J ends lost 4 bases and 8 bases respectively, with 21 bases between them. The germline V gene has CDR1 SQVTM and CDR2 ANQGSEA. The CDR3 sequence is 15 residues long. The J gene is TRBJ2-1, the V gene TRBV29-1, with D tentatively TRBD1 or TRBD2 (6 bases each). Sequencing input: blood. The receptor was isolated from a woman between 45 and 60 years old with Graves' ophthalmopathy. CDR3 protein: CSVAWTAGTGDEQFF. CDR3 bases: TGCAGCGTTGCCTGGACAGCCGGGACTGGTGATGAGCAGTTCTTC.